This TCR beta chain was captured by sequencing in a study of blood T cell repertoires in COVID-19. V dropped 4 bases and J dropped 11 bases, with 17 bases sitting between them. This CDR3 spans 13 amino acids. Germline loops: CDR1 MGHRA, CDR2 YSYEKL. The assay was immunoSEQ multiplex PCR, and TCRdb's table has in-frame clones only and misses some. The data hold hundreds of thousands of clones, with 70% to 90% observed a single time. Input material: PBMCs or T cells enriched from blood (not recorded which). The chain is built from TRBV4-1 and TRBJ1-1, with D perhaps TRBD1 (6 bases). This clonotype was sampled from a woman younger than 35 who had been exposed to COVID-19. CDR3: CASSPYPQGEAFF. The CDR3 DNA follows: TGCGCCAGCAGCCCTTACCCACAGGGAGAGGCTTTCTTT.